This T cell receptor beta chain was recorded in a study of a mutant IDH1 vaccine in newly diagnosed glioma. Study as a whole: Patients were pretreated with radiotherapy, temozolomide, or both, mostly both. Regarding the study as a whole: Pseudoprogression appears to have had no connection to changes in top peripheral T cell clonotypes.

Profiling relied on immunoSEQ multiplex PCR, and the TCRdb table lists in-frame clones only, not all of them. Here the sample spans around 67,000 clones, over 70% being singletons. Remarks on this clone: What it binds is not known.

As to time point: baseline, week 1 (first vaccination visit). Described treatment: pre-vaccination baseline after standard-of-care therapy. The V gene lost 2 bases and the J gene lost 9 bases, with 7 bases spanning the gap. CDR3 length equals 11 residues. CDR1 and CDR2 from the germline V gene are ENHRY and SYGVKD. This sample comprised peripheral blood mononuclear cells (PBMCs), obtained from a glioma patient treated with radiotherapy, temozolomide or both. This TCR derives from a woman between 18 and 29 years old with glioma. Some clones in this sample may be carry-over from other donors' samples. The chain is built from TRBV10-3 and TRBJ1-1; the D is unclear. The CDR3 protein is CAISELGKAFF. The CDR3 DNA reads as TGTGCCATCAGTGAGCTAGGGAAAGCTTTCTTT.